Below, 31 T cell receptor beta chains from the same sample are listed, as sequenced in a study of response to subunit inactivated influenza vaccine. TCRdb itself ran the RT-PCR reads through MiXCR, one entry per CDR3 protein. The sample lists hundreds of thousands of distinct CDR3 sequences; 25% were seen once. Here the sequenced sample was CD4+ T cells sorted from PBMCs, taken 4 to 6 days after vaccination. The receptors shown here come from a man between 50 and 59 years old who received an inactivated influenza vaccine.

The V call is TRBV20-1, the J call TRBJ2-7; a weak D match, TRBD2 (5 bases). V lost 1 base to trimming and J lost 5 bases, with 33 bases between them. The CDR3 contains 20 residues. The germline V gene has CDR1 DFQATT and CDR2 SNEGSKA (reference sequence). CDR3 DNA: TGCAGTGCTAGAGCCCCCCGGTTGGATCGAGCAGCGGCCAGGTCTCACGAGCAGTACTTC. Its protein product is CSARAPRLDRAAARSHEQYF.

The chain employs TRBV9 and TRBJ2-3, with TRBD2 matching 8 bases. Germline V gives CDR1 SGDLS, CDR2 YYNGEE. The CDR3 has 16 amino acids. The trim removed 3 bases at V and 1 base at J, leaving 7 bases unmatched. DNA of the CDR3: TGTGCCAGCAGCGGATTCTTTAGCGGGGGCACAGATACGCAGTATTTT. Protein sequence: CASSGFFSGGTDTQYF.

This clonotype was counted only a few times. V gene TRBV5-8 combines with J gene TRBJ2-4; D call uncertain. The CDR3 covers 16 residues. Germline V gene sequence: CDR1 SGHTS, CDR2 YDEGEE. The V end was cut by 0 bases, the J end by 0 bases, with 10 bases between. The CDR3 DNA is TGTGCCAGCAGCTTGGAGTTAACCTTAGCCAAAAACATTCAGTACTTC. This encodes CASSLELTLAKNIQYF.

This clonotype has only a few counts. The rearrangement uses TRBV7-9 and TRBJ2-5; no definite D call. Deletions cut 5 bases from V and 3 bases from J, with 10 bases between. Germline V CDR1 and CDR2: SEHNR, FQNEAQ (reference sequence). The CDR3 length is 13 residues. The CDR3 nucleotides are TGTGCCAGCAGCCTCGACCAGGAAGAGACCCAGTACTTC. Translated: CASSLDQEETQYF.

A few counts support this clonotype. As DNA, the CDR3 is TGCGCCAGCAGCCAGAGAATGAGGGATGAGCAGTTCTTC. The encoded protein is CASSQRMRDEQFF. The chain joins TRBV4-3 to TRBJ2-1, with D possibly matching TRBD2 (5 bases). V dropped 3 bases and J dropped 8 bases, with 11 bases sitting between them. Germline lookup yields CDR1 LGHNA and CDR2 YSLEER. CDR3 size: 13 residues.

This clonotype was counted between two and nine times. The V and J genes are TRBV5-6 and TRBJ2-1, with D possibly being TRBD2 (6 bases). The CDR3 is 17 residues long. Germline loops: CDR1 SGHDT, CDR2 YYEEEE. Between the trimmed V and J ends, which lost 3 bases and 0 bases, there was a span of 16 bases. The CDR3 spells CASSWGLTSGSYNEQFF. CDR3 in DNA: TGTGCCAGCAGCTGGGGACTGACATCGGGCTCCTACAATGAGCAGTTCTTC.

This rearrangement joins TRBV18 to TRBJ1-1; TRBD1 aligns across 8 bases. After removal of 2 bases from V and 8 bases from J, the junction contained 7 bases not matched to a gene. CDR1 and CDR2 (germline): KGHSH, LQKENI. CDR3 length: 14 residues. DNA of the CDR3: TGTGCCAGCTCACCAGGGACAGGCCAATCCGAAGCTTTCTTT. Translated, it gives CASSPGTGQSEAFF.

This clonotype was counted a few times. This chain joins TRBV28 and TRBJ2-7, with TRBD1 as a possible D gene (7 bases). Germline CDR1 reads MDHEN; CDR2 reads SYDVKM. The CDR3 is 16 amino acids. The V end was cut by 5 bases, the J end by 0 bases, with 17 bases between. The CDR3 DNA follows: TGTGCCAGCAGTCCTTCCGGAGGGGGCAACTCCTACGAGCAGTACTTC. Encoded protein: CASSPSGGGNSYEQYF.

V and J are TRBV20-1 and TRBJ2-1, with TRBD2 matching 8 bases. The junction had 12 bases not matched to a gene; V was cut back by 8 bases and J by 0 bases. Germline V gives CDR1 DFQATT, CDR2 SNEGSKA (reference sequence). The CDR3 has 16 residues. CDR3 sequence reads: CSTFGGGTSSYNEQFF. The CDR3 DNA reads TGCAGTACCTTCGGGGGGGGGACAAGCTCCTACAATGAGCAGTTCTTC.

The chain employs TRBV6-2 or TRBV6-3 and TRBJ2-3; D gene uncertain. The germline CDR1 and CDR2 sequences are MNHEY and SVGEGT. CDR3 size: 15 residues. V lost 2 bases and J 5 bases, leaving 14 bases between the germline ends. In nucleotides, the CDR3 is TGTGCCAGCAGTTACCCCGCAAGATCCGGAGATACGCAGTATTTT. Translated, it gives CASSYPARSGDTQYF.

The chain couples TRBV5-1 to TRBJ1-4, with TRBD1 as a possible D gene (6 bases). The CDR3 spans 17 residues. Trimming shortened V by 4 bases and J by 3 bases, and 19 bases separated the two germline ends. CDR1 and CDR2 from the germline V gene are SGHRS and YFSETQ. Here the CDR3 DNA reads TGCGCCAGCAGCGTTCAGGCAGGGGCGTATCCTAATGAAAAACTGTTTTTT. It encodes CASSVQAGAYPNEKLFF.

CDR3 coding DNA: TGCAGTGCGCGGGACACCCCTAGCGGGGTTCCGTCCCACGAGCAGTACTTC. It encodes CSARDTPSGVPSHEQYF. The chain uses TRBV20-1 and TRBJ2-7; 9 bases align to TRBD2. There are 17 residues in the CDR3. The ends lost 6 bases at V and 5 bases at J; junction bases unmatched: 20. Germline V gene data show CDR1 as DFQATT and CDR2 as SNEGSKA (reference sequence).

This rearrangement joins TRBV5-1 to TRBJ1-2; TRBD1 matches 10 bases. Unmatched junction bases numbered 3, after V lost 0 bases and J lost 4 bases. CDR1 is SGHRS, CDR2 YFSETQ, per germline. The CDR3 is 15 residues long. The CDR3 nucleotides are TGCGCCAGCAGCTTGGATGGGACAGGGGCCTATGGCTACACCTTC. This encodes CASSLDGTGAYGYTF. The full variable domain, completed using reference TRBV5-1 and TRBJ1-2, is KAGVTQTPRYLIKTRGQQVTLSCSPISGHRSVSWYQQTPGQGLQFLFEYFSETQRNKGNFPGRFSGRQFSNSRSEMNVSTLELGDSALYLCASSLDGTGAYGYTFGSGTRLTVV.

This clonotype has a handful of counts. V is TRBV5-6 and J is TRBJ2-1; D uncertain. The CDR3 covers 12 residues. CDR1 SGHDT and CDR2 YYEEEE come from the germline V gene. Trimming stripped 2 bases from V and 7 bases from J, with 7 bases between. The CDR3 DNA reads as TGTGCCAGCAGCTTAGCGCCTAATGAGCAGTTCTTC. Translating gives CASSLAPNEQFF.

In its sample, this clonotype was seen a few times. The genes are TRBV20-1 and TRBJ1-4; perhaps TRBD1 as D (6 bases). V lost 6 bases to trimming and J lost 8 bases, with 19 bases between them. The V gene's germline CDR1 is DFQATT and CDR2 SNEGSKA (reference sequence). This CDR3 is built from 14 residues. The CDR3 spells CSAHRDIGGEKLFF. DNA of the CDR3: TGCAGTGCGCACCGGGACATAGGAGGGGAAAAACTGTTTTTT.

The V gene is TRBV4-2, the J gene TRBJ2-3; TRBD2 might be the D (5 bases). Per the germline V gene, CDR1 is LGHNA and CDR2 is YNFKEQ. With 0 bases removed from V and 6 bases from J, the gap between germline ends came to 13 bases. CDR3 size: 15 residues. The CDR3 loop reads CASSQDGRGSDTQYF. CDR3 bases: TGTGCCAGCAGCCAAGATGGTCGGGGTTCCGATACGCAGTATTTT.

The chain has TRBV18 and TRBJ1-6; TRBD1 agrees at 8 bases. The junction had 10 bases not matched to a gene; V was cut back by 3 bases and J by 9 bases. The CDR3 sequence is 16 residues long. The V gene's germline CDR1 is KGHSH and CDR2 LQKENI. The DNA for the CDR3 is TGTGCCAGCTCACCTAGTCAGGACAGGGTCTCTTCACCCCTCCACTTT. Residues: CASSPSQDRVSSPLHF.

This clonotype was observed a handful of times. The chain carries TRBV18 and TRBJ2-1, with D possibly being TRBD1 (6 bases). V was shortened by 0 bases and J by 4 bases, with 13 bases between the two germline ends. This CDR3 has 16 residues. Germline lookup yields CDR1 KGHSH and CDR2 LQKENI. Written as DNA, the CDR3 is TGTGCCAGCTCACCACCGAACACAGGGAGATACAATGAGCAGTTCTTC. This translates into CASSPPNTGRYNEQFF.

This clonotype was found a few times. The V call is TRBV3-1, the J call TRBJ1-2, with D perhaps matching TRBD1 (6 bases). The CDR3 loop spans 13 amino acids. Germline V gene lookup returns CDR1 LGHDT and CDR2 YNNKEL (reference sequence). V shed 8 bases and J shed 8 bases, with 18 bases lying between them. In DNA, the CDR3 is TGTGCCAGCGGGACCGGGACAAGGGAGGGCTACACCTTC. It is translated as CASGTGTREGYTF.

The CDR3 reads CASRSGQVEAFF. The CDR3 region has the DNA TGTGCCAGCAGATCAGGACAGGTTGAAGCTTTCTTT. V and J are TRBV12-3 or TRBV12-4 and TRBJ1-1, with TRBD1 matching 7 bases. The CDR3 spans 12 residues. V trimming: 6 bases; J trimming: 7 bases; junction bases outside the gene matches: 5.

This chain connects TRBV12-3 or TRBV12-4 to TRBJ2-1; perhaps TRBD1 as D (5 bases). With 6 bases removed from V and 5 bases from J, the gap between germline ends came to 17 bases. The CDR3 spans 15 residues. The CDR3 here is CASSQGRVSNNEQFF. The DNA for the CDR3 is TGTGCCAGCAGCCAGGGTAGGGTTTCCAACAATGAGCAGTTCTTC.

This sequence joins TRBV18 and TRBJ2-2, with D perhaps matching TRBD1 or TRBD2 (5 bases each). Trimming removed 4 bases at V and 1 base at J, with 10 bases between. The length of the CDR3 is 15 residues. Germline V lookup: CDR1 KGHSH, CDR2 LQKENI. CDR3 in amino acids: CASSRRDLNTGELFF. The DNA of the CDR3 is TGTGCCAGCTCACGACGGGACCTGAACACCGGGGAGCTGTTTTTT.

This clonotype was seen ten or more times. This chain connects TRBV12-3 or TRBV12-4 to TRBJ1-4; perhaps TRBD1 as D (6 bases). CDR3 length equals 15 residues. The V gene lost 3 bases and the J gene lost 7 bases, with 15 bases spanning the gap. The CDR3 spells CASSFAGARVEKLFF. The CDR3 region has the DNA TGTGCCAGCAGTTTCGCGGGGGCGCGGGTTGAAAAACTGTTTTTT.

The genes are TRBV2 and TRBJ2-1; unclear D gene. Trimming took off 6 bases at V and 3 bases at J, with 9 bases between the two ends. This CDR3 is built from 13 residues. The germline V gene has CDR1 SNHLY and CDR2 FYNNEI. The CDR3 protein is CASRNGRYNEQFF. In nucleotides, the CDR3 is TGTGCCAGCAGGAACGGGCGCTACAATGAGCAGTTCTTC.

A few counts support this clonotype. V usage is TRBV7-2 and J usage is TRBJ2-1; 8 bases agree with TRBD1. Germline V gene lookup returns CDR1 SGHTA and CDR2 FQGNSA. The CDR3 totals 15 residues. The ends lost 6 bases at V and 12 bases at J; junction bases unmatched: 16. CDR3 loop: CASSLDRVSPTSQFF. Written as DNA, the CDR3 is TGTGCCAGCAGTCTGGACAGGGTTTCCCCAACATCGCAGTTCTTC.

This clonotype was seen more than once but under ten times. The chain is built from TRBV30 and TRBJ1-6; 7 bases are shared with TRBD1. The V segment lost 2 bases and the J segment 5 bases; nucleotides outside the gene matches: 6. There are 15 residues in the CDR3. The germline V gene has CDR1 GTSNPN and CDR2 SVGIG (reference sequence). The CDR3 nucleotides are TGTGCCTGGAGTCTGACAGGGATGAATAATTCACCCCTCCACTTT. It specifies CAWSLTGMNNSPLHF.

This clonotype was seen a handful of times. The chain uses TRBV7-2 and TRBJ2-2, with 9 bases identical to TRBD2. Trimming removed 4 bases from V and 8 bases from J; junction bases left unmatched: 8. Germline CDR1 SGHTA, CDR2 FQGNSA. The CDR3 runs to 15 residues. CDR3 loop: CASSSPLAGVGELFF. CDR3 sequence (DNA): TGTGCCAGCAGCTCACCCTTAGCGGGAGTTGGGGAGCTGTTTTTT.

This clonotype appeared a few times. The genes are TRBV6-5 and TRBJ1-2, with unresolved D. V was trimmed by 8 bases and J by 8 bases, leaving 15 bases between them. CDR1 is MNHEY and CDR2 is SVGAGI in the germline V gene. The CDR3 extends over 12 amino acids. CDR3 DNA: TGTGCCAGCTCGGGGTCGAGATTCGGCTACACCTTC. Its translation: CASSGSRFGYTF.

J is TRBJ1-2 and V is TRBV7-2; 7 nucleotides match TRBD1. CDR1 SGHTA and CDR2 FQGNSA come from the germline V gene. The CDR3 spans 15 residues. V trimming: 5 bases; J trimming: 2 bases; junction bases outside the gene matches: 8. CDR3 coding DNA: TGTGCCAGCAGCCCCAAACCGGGACAGAACTATGGCTACACCTTC. Its protein product is CASSPKPGQNYGYTF.

The V gene is TRBV20-1, the J gene TRBJ2-5; TRBD2 matches 7 bases. V lost 3 bases, J lost 3 bases, and 10 bases stayed unmatched. The germline V gene has CDR1 DFQATT and CDR2 SNEGSKA (reference sequence). The CDR3 length is 15 residues. CDR3 in DNA: TGCAGTGCTAGTAGTCACCTGACTAGCAAAGAGACCCAGTACTTC. This codes for CSASSHLTSKETQYF.

The V and J genes are TRBV12-3 or TRBV12-4 and TRBJ2-7; 7 positions match TRBD1. This CDR3 contains 13 residues. The V and J ends lost 5 bases and 9 bases, in that order; junction bases with no gene match: 10. The CDR3 spells CASSAPQGVVQYF. As DNA, the CDR3 is TGTGCCAGCAGTGCCCCCCAGGGGGTCGTGCAGTACTTC.